The 3 T cell receptor beta chains below all came from one sample that was sequenced in a study of OX40 agonist ivuxolimab in advanced cancers. The library was built by means of the immunoSEQ multiplex PCR assay. TCRdb re-hosts the immuneACCESS table, in-frame sequences only. Its copies lack some clones; in the studies checked, an unresolved V gene accounts for under half of them, and the cause for the rest is not known. This sample lists 9,500 to 13,000 clones; about 82% were detected once. About 10% of the sample lies in the top ten. Sequencing used CD4+ or CD8+ T cells sorted from blood, obtained in a trial of the OX40 agonist ivuxolimab. These receptors originate from an adult with an advanced solid tumor such as melanoma, head and neck, liver or kidney cancer.

The chain carries TRBV9 and TRBJ2-1, with D possibly matching TRBD2 (7 bases). Germline lookup yields CDR1 SGDLS and CDR2 YYNGEE. Trimming stripped 4 bases from V and 2 bases from J, with 13 bases between. There are 15 residues in the CDR3. Written as DNA, the CDR3 is TGTGCCAGCAGCATGGGGGAGGGGGCCTACAATGAGCAGTTCTTC. As protein: CASSMGEGAYNEQFF.

The V call is TRBV7-9, the J call TRBJ1-2, with 7 bases fitting TRBD1. Per the germline V gene, CDR1 is SEHNR and CDR2 is FQNEAQ (reference sequence). J gave up 2 bases and V 7 bases, and 4 bases lay outside the gene matches. This CDR3 comprises 13 residues. The CDR3 here is CASTPTGNYGYTF. CDR3 nucleotides: TGTGCCAGCACCCCGACAGGGAACTATGGCTACACCTTC.

About this clone: The same CDR3 is also encoded by other DNA sequences in this sample. V gene TRBV27 combines with J gene TRBJ2-3; 7 bases align to TRBD2. Losses at the gene ends were 1 base for V and 2 bases for J; bases not matched to a gene: 12. The CDR3 sequence is 18 residues long. The germline V gene encodes CDR1 MNHEY and CDR2 SMNVEV (reference sequence). In DNA form, the CDR3 reads TGTGCCAGCAGTTTATTGGCTAGCGGTACCCAAACCACAGATACGCAGTATTTT. It codes for CASSLLASGTQTTDTQYF.